The clone carrying this T cell receptor beta chain came up once. The target antigen is unknown. Here immunoSEQ multiplex PCR was the method, and the copy in TCRdb shows in-frame clones only, minus some. In the table there are 300,000 to 400,000 clones, roughly 84% of which are singletons. This specimen belongs to a study of Ad26.COV2.S vaccination and SARS-CoV-2 variants. General study results and limits: Spike-specific responses of CD8+ and CD4+ T cells were reported to display substantial breadth after vaccination.

The treatment was: about 20 received Ad26.COV2.S at low or high dose, single or two shots; roughly five received placebo; per-sample allocation not given. The study sampled participants on day 63 after the first vaccine or placebo injection. Germline V gene sequence: CDR1 WSHSY, CDR2 SAAADI. V was pared by 3 bases and J by 2 bases, with 19 bases between. The CDR3 is 17 residues long. V is TRBV10-2 and J is TRBJ2-5; the D gene is possibly TRBD2 (7 bases). This receptor was identified in a person between 18 and 60 years old who received the Ad26.COV2.S COVID-19 vaccine or a placebo. This sample comprised peripheral blood, obtained in a trial of Ad26.COV2.S vaccine versus placebo. The CDR3 sequence is CASSDPRGPSGQETQYF. The CDR3 coding sequence is TGCGCCAGCAGTGACCCCCGGGGGCCTAGCGGACAAGAGACCCAGTACTTC.